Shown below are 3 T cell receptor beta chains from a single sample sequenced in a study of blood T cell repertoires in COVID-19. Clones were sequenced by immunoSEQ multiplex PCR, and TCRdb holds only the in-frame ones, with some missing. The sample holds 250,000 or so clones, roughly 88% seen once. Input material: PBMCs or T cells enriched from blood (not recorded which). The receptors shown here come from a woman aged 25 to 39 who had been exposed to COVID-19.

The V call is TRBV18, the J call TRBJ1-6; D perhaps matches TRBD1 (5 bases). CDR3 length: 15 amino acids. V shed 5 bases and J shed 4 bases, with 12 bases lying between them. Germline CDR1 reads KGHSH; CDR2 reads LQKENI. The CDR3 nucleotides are TGTGCCAGCTCAGGAGGGGAAAAATATAATTCACCCCTCCACTTT. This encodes CASSGGEKYNSPLHF. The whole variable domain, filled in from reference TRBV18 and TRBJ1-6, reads NAGVMQNPRHLVRRRGQEARLRCSPMKGHSHVYWYRQLPEEGLKFMVYLQKENIIDESGMPKERFSAEFPKEGPSILRIQQVVRGDSAAYFCASSGGEKYNSPLHFGNGTRLTVT.

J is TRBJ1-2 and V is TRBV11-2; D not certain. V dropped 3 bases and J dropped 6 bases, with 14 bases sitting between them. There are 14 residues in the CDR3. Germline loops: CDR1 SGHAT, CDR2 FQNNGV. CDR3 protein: CASSFIRRGDGYTF. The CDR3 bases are TGTGCCAGCAGCTTTATAAGGAGAGGTGATGGCTACACCTTC.

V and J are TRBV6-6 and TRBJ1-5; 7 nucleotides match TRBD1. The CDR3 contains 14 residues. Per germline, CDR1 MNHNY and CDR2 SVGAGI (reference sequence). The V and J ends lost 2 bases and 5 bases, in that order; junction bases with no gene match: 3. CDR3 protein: CASSYRTGDQPQHF. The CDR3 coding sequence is TGTGCCAGCAGTTACCGCACAGGGGATCAGCCCCAGCATTTT.